The 23 T cell receptor beta chains listed next were all sequenced from one sample in a study of a mutant IDH1 vaccine in newly diagnosed glioma. As to time point: week 5, during vaccination. Topical imiquimod accompanied each vaccine dose, which consisted of 300 ug of mutant IDH1 20-mer peptide. The antigens these receptors bind are not known. TCRdb's copy holds only in-frame clones and misses some; the assay was immunoSEQ multiplex PCR. The repertoire holds around 56,000 clones, with roughly 82% as singletons. The sample consisted of PBMCs, taken from a glioma patient whose treatment included an IDH1 peptide vaccine. These TCRs come from a woman under 30 with glioma. Some clones in this sample may be carry-over from other donors' samples.

The chain has TRBV5-6 and TRBJ1-1; D is unclear. Germline V gene data show CDR1 as SGHDT and CDR2 as YYEEEE. Trimming took 4 bases from V and 4 from J, leaving 17 bases between them. CDR3 length: 15 amino acids. The CDR3 DNA reads as TGTGCCAGCAGCCCTGAACTGGGATCCTTCACTGAAGCTTTCTTT. The encoded protein is CASSPELGSFTEAFF. The full variable domain, its missing parts supplied by reference TRBV5-6 and TRBJ1-1, is DAGVTQSPTHLIKTRGQQVTLRCSPKSGHDTVSWYQQALGQGPQFIFQYYEEEERQRGNFPDRFSGHQFPNYSSELNVNALLLGDSALYLCASSPELGSFTEAFFGQGTRLTVV.

This chain connects TRBV13 to TRBJ2-7; 9 bases line up with TRBD1. Germline CDR1 is PRHDT and CDR2 is FYEKMQ (reference sequence). The trim removed 4 bases at V and 0 bases at J, leaving 16 bases unmatched. This CDR3 comprises 19 residues. This CDR3 is CASSSLIGGQGRISYEQYF. DNA of the CDR3: TGTGCCAGCAGCTCCCTCATAGGGGGACAGGGCCGGATCTCCTACGAGCAGTACTTC.

The table lists this clone with a count of one. The CDR3, as DNA: TGTGCCAGCAGTGACTATGCTTACGAGCAGTACTTC. Translation gives CASSDYAYEQYF. The genes are TRBV2 and TRBJ2-7; D gene ambiguous. The CDR3 contains 12 residues. Germline CDR1 is SNHLY and CDR2 is FYNNEI. The V end lost 3 bases, the J end lost 4 bases, and 7 bases lay between the germline ends. The variable domain in full, completed from reference TRBV2 and TRBJ2-7, reads EPEVTQTPSHQVTQMGQEVILRCVPISNHLYFYWYRQILGQKVEFLVSFYNNEISEKSEIFDDQFSVERPDGSNFTLKIRSTKLEDSAMYFCASSDYAYEQYFGPGTRLTVT.

The rearrangement uses TRBV11-3 and TRBJ2-6; D is possibly TRBD1 (5 bases). V lost 8 bases, J lost 0 bases, and 11 bases lay in between. Looked up from germline, CDR1 is SGHNT and CDR2 is YENEEA. The CDR3 loop spans 15 amino acids. CDR3: CASGSQDSGANVLTF. The DNA for the CDR3 is TGTGCCAGCGGGTCACAGGACTCTGGGGCCAACGTCCTGACTTTC.

The genes are TRBV2 and TRBJ1-2; TRBD1 might be the D (6 bases). V lost 1 base and J 5 bases, leaving 14 bases between the germline ends. Germline CDR1 and CDR2: SNHLY and FYNNEI. The CDR3 is 15 amino acids. CDR3 in amino acids: CASSEGPGARYGYTF. For the CDR3, the DNA is TGTGCCAGCAGTGAAGGGCCGGGGGCGCGGTATGGCTACACCTTC. Filled out from reference TRBV2 and TRBJ1-2, the complete variable domain reads EPEVTQTPSHQVTQMGQEVILRCVPISNHLYFYWYRQILGQKVEFLVSFYNNEISEKSEIFDDQFSVERPDGSNFTLKIRSTKLEDSAMYFCASSEGPGARYGYTFGSGTRLTVV.

The chain combines TRBV18 with TRBJ1-5; weak D call: TRBD1 (6 bases). The CDR3 contains 16 residues. Trimming removed 6 bases at V and 4 bases at J, with 19 bases between. Germline V gene data show CDR1 as KGHSH and CDR2 as LQKENI. The CDR3 loop is CASSSLGGRENQPQHF. Here the CDR3 DNA reads TGTGCCAGCTCGTCACTCGGGGGCCGGGAAAATCAGCCCCAGCATTTT.

The J gene is TRBJ2-5, the V gene TRBV5-6, with D possibly TRBD2 on 5 matching bases. The closer fit of TRBJ2-7 to the DNA end suggests the J call may be wrong. Germline lookup yields CDR1 SGHDT and CDR2 YYEEEE. The CDR3 contains 14 residues. CDR3 nucleotides: TGTGCCAGCAGCTTGGGAGGGTCGACCTACGAGCAGTACTTC. Translation: CASSLGGSTYEQYF.

V usage is TRBV7-9 and J usage is TRBJ2-7; maybe TRBD2 (7 bases). Trimming cost V 2 bases and J 7 bases, with 21 bases left between them. The CDR3 is made up of 16 amino acids. Germline V gives CDR1 SEHNR, CDR2 FQNEAQ (reference sequence). CDR3 loop: CASSLTFGRGAGEQYF. The CDR3 bases are TGTGCCAGCAGCTTAACGTTTGGTCGGGGGGCCGGAGAGCAGTACTTC.

The V and J genes are TRBV5-1 and TRBJ2-3, with 10 bases matching TRBD2. CDR1 and CDR2 from the germline V gene are SGHRS and YFSETQ. The CDR3 extends over 13 amino acids. V lost 5 bases to trimming and J lost 6 bases; unmatched junction nucleotides: 3. In DNA, the CDR3 is TGCGCCAGCAGAGGACTAGCGGCTGATACGCAGTATTTT. Translating it yields CASRGLAADTQYF.

This sequence joins TRBV5-1 and TRBJ2-2; D is unclear. Germline values: CDR1 SGHRS, CDR2 YFSETQ. Trimming left V 0 bases short and J 7 bases short, with 22 bases between. The CDR3 has 18 amino acids. The CDR3 sequence is CASSLAGDIPMNRGELFF. The CDR3, as DNA: TGCGCCAGCAGCTTGGCCGGTGACATCCCTATGAACCGCGGGGAGCTGTTTTTT.

This clone was detected only a few times. This chain uses TRBV19 with TRBJ1-1; TRBD1 matches at 7 bases. J gave up 11 bases and V 7 bases, and 13 bases lay outside the gene matches. This CDR3 is 13 amino acids long. The germline CDR1 and CDR2 sequences are LNHDA and SQIVND (reference sequence). CDR3 in amino acids: CASTQDRSSSAFF. CDR3 bases: TGTGCCAGTACCCAGGACAGGTCCAGTTCGGCTTTCTTT.

The V call is TRBV12-5, the J call TRBJ2-7; maybe TRBD1 (6 bases). The germline V gene has CDR1 LGHNT and CDR2 FRNRAP. The CDR3 contains 13 residues. V dropped 2 bases and J dropped 2 bases, with 7 bases sitting between them. The CDR3 coding sequence is TGTGCTAGTGGTTTGAACAGGGCCTACGAGCAGTACTTC. Translated, it gives CASGLNRAYEQYF.

The chain couples TRBV4-1 to TRBJ1-2; weak D call: TRBD1 (5 bases). V was cut by 6 bases and J by 8 bases, with 13 bases left in between. CDR1 MGHRA and CDR2 YSYEKL come from the germline V gene. CDR3 length: 12 residues. CDR3 DNA sequence: TGCGCCAGCAGGGGGGGAGTGGGGGGCTACACCTTC. Its translation: CASRGGVGGYTF.

This clone was recorded a few times. V is TRBV7-2 and J is TRBJ2-1, with TRBD2 matching 8 bases. The trim removed 2 bases at V and 5 bases at J, leaving 5 bases unmatched. The germline gives CDR1 SGHTA, CDR2 FQGNSA. The CDR3 is 15 residues long. CDR3 in amino acids: CASSLSGSLHNEQFF. The CDR3 nucleotides are TGTGCCAGCAGCTTAAGCGGGAGTCTTCACAATGAGCAGTTCTTC.

The chain links TRBV10-3 to TRBJ1-2; a possible D gene is TRBD1 (6 bases). The length of the CDR3 is 14 residues. Germline CDR1 and CDR2: ENHRY and SYGVKD. V was trimmed by 0 bases and J by 8 bases, leaving 13 bases between them. CDR3: CAISESARGIGYTF. CDR3 DNA sequence: TGTGCCATCAGTGAGTCAGCCAGGGGAATAGGCTACACCTTC.

The rearrangement links TRBV19 to TRBJ1-5; 8 bases line up with TRBD1. Trimming took 6 bases from V and 2 from J; bases not matched to a gene: 3. The CDR3 loop spans 14 amino acids. Germline lookup yields CDR1 LNHDA and CDR2 SQIVND (reference sequence). The chain's CDR3 is CASSPGGGNQPQHF. Here the CDR3 DNA reads TGTGCCAGTAGCCCAGGGGGCGGCAATCAGCCCCAGCATTTT.

The chain has TRBV13 and TRBJ2-1; no clear D. In germline, CDR1 is PRHDT, CDR2 FYEKMQ (reference sequence). The CDR3 contains 13 residues. The V and J ends lost 5 bases and 5 bases respectively, with 10 bases between them. This CDR3 is CASSPGENNEQFF. The CDR3 DNA follows: TGTGCCAGCAGCCCCGGAGAAAACAATGAGCAGTTCTTC.

In nucleotides, the CDR3 is TGTGCCAGTGGGCCCTCACGAGGTGTGCAGTATTTT. This gives the protein CASGPSRGVQYF. The rearrangement links TRBV6-5 to TRBJ2-3, with D unresolved. The germline gives CDR1 MNHEY, CDR2 SVGAGI. The CDR3 consists of 12 residues. V lost 9 bases and J lost 11, with 18 bases in between.

The chain has TRBV9 and TRBJ2-3; tentative D call: TRBD2 (6 bases). Trimming shortened V by 0 bases and J by 1 base, and 12 bases separated the two germline ends. CDR3 length: 16 residues. Germline assignment: CDR1 SGDLS and CDR2 YYNGEE. The CDR3 here is CASSVGTAGRTDTQYF. CDR3 DNA: TGTGCCAGCAGCGTAGGCACGGCGGGGCGCACAGATACGCAGTATTTT.

V and J are TRBV5-1 and TRBJ1-1, with D possibly TRBD1 on 5 matching bases. CDR3 size: 14 residues. Germline CDR1 is SGHRS and CDR2 is YFSETQ. V shed 6 bases and J shed 2 bases, with 14 bases lying between them. The CDR3 protein is CASKRPGRNTEAFF. The CDR3, as DNA: TGCGCCAGCAAGAGACCGGGGCGAAACACTGAAGCTTTCTTT.

The chain has TRBV9 and TRBJ1-4, with 7 bases aligning to TRBD1. Germline trimming cut 2 bases from V and 4 bases from J; bases unmatched to any gene: 5. The CDR3 is 15 amino acids. Per the germline V gene, CDR1 is SGDLS and CDR2 is YYNGEE. CDR3 in amino acids: CASSVGGQINEKLFF. DNA of the CDR3: TGTGCCAGCAGCGTGGGGGGACAGATTAATGAAAAACTGTTTTTT.

This rearrangement joins TRBV6-5 to TRBJ2-7; D not resolved. V lost 6 bases to trimming and J lost 6 bases, with 9 bases between them. CDR1 and CDR2 from the germline V gene are MNHEY and SVGAGI. This CDR3 has 11 residues. The DNA of the CDR3 is TGTGCCAGCAGGGCCGAGCCCGAGCAGTACTTC. This gives the protein CASRAEPEQYF.

The chain links TRBV7-2 to TRBJ1-5; D not certain. Trimming shortened V by 2 bases and J by 5 bases, and 10 bases separated the two germline ends. The CDR3 length is 14 residues. Germline CDR1 reads SGHTA; CDR2 reads FQGNSA. The CDR3 loop is CASSLRVQYQPQHF. CDR3 bases: TGTGCCAGCAGCTTAAGGGTCCAGTATCAGCCCCAGCATTTT.